This passage covers 8 T cell receptor beta chains from one sample sequenced in a study of blood T cell repertoires in COVID-19. The repertoire was sequenced with immunoSEQ multiplex PCR; TCRdb's copy has only in-frame clones and lacks some. In the table there are more than 200,000 clones, approximately 86% of which are singletons. Sequencing used peripheral blood. The source of these receptors is a man aged 40-49 years with acute or convalescent COVID-19.

The CDR3 DNA reads as TGCGCCAGCAGCGGCGCCGGGAGGGGGTTCTACGAGCAGTACTTC. Protein: CASSGAGRGFYEQYF. This chain connects TRBV5-1 to TRBJ2-7; 8 positions match TRBD2. CDR1 is SGHRS, CDR2 YFSETQ, per germline. The CDR3 sequence is 15 residues long. With 4 bases clipped from V and 3 bases from J, the junction kept 9 bases outside the gene matches.

The CDR3 sequence is CASSTGTGYTGELFF. CDR3 bases: TGTGCCAGCAGTACCGGGACAGGGTACACCGGGGAGCTGTTTTTT. The rearrangement joins TRBV27 to TRBJ2-2; 9 positions match TRBD1. Germline V gene data show CDR1 as MNHEY and CDR2 as SMNVEV (reference sequence). The CDR3 length is 15 residues. J gave up 3 bases and V 5 bases, and 4 bases lay outside the gene matches.

The chain couples TRBV14 to TRBJ2-1; unclear D gene. The CDR3 runs to 12 residues. V was trimmed by 2 bases and J by 12 bases, leaving 11 bases between them. Germline CDR1 is SGHDN and CDR2 is FVKESK. The chain's CDR3 is CASSQNSVRQFF. In nucleotides, the CDR3 is TGTGCCAGCAGCCAAAACAGTGTGAGGCAGTTCTTC.

The rearrangement uses TRBV28 and TRBJ1-2, with D tentatively TRBD1 (6 bases). The CDR3 sequence is 13 residues long. V lost 5 bases, J lost 2 bases, and 9 bases lay in between. Germline lookup yields CDR1 MDHEN and CDR2 SYDVKM. The CDR3, as DNA: TGTGCCAGCAGTGTTGACAGGAACTATGGCTACACCTTC. This codes for CASSVDRNYGYTF.

The gene calls are TRBV4-1 and TRBJ1-2; weak D call: TRBD1 (5 bases). The V and J ends lost 0 bases and 6 bases respectively, with 8 bases between them. This CDR3 comprises 13 residues. Germline CDR1 and CDR2: MGHRA and YSYEKL. CDR3: CASSQEAGNGYTF. In DNA form, the CDR3 reads TGCGCCAGCAGCCAAGAGGCAGGGAATGGCTACACCTTC.

The V and J genes are TRBV11-1 and TRBJ2-7, with 7 positions matching TRBD1. CDR3 size: 17 residues. V lost 0 bases, J lost 2 bases, and 10 bases stayed unmatched. The V gene's germline CDR1 is SGHAT and CDR2 FQDESV (reference sequence). CDR3 loop: CASSLADPQGWAYEQYF. CDR3 bases: TGTGCCAGCAGCTTAGCGGATCCACAGGGGTGGGCCTACGAGCAGTACTTC.

The V and J genes are TRBV4-1 and TRBJ2-3, with D possibly TRBD1 on 6 matching bases. V lost 2 bases and J lost 4, with 16 bases in between. CDR1 and CDR2 from the germline V gene are MGHRA and YSYEKL. The CDR3 runs to 16 residues. CDR3 in amino acids: CASSQLATNRADTQYF. DNA for the CDR3: TGCGCCAGCAGCCAACTCGCCACCAACAGGGCAGATACGCAGTATTTT.

A word on this clone: This CDR3 is also generated by other DNA sequences in the sample. The chain uses TRBV7-2 and TRBJ2-7; no clear D. This CDR3 is built from 14 residues. The V gene's germline CDR1 is SGHTA and CDR2 FQGNSA. The V end was cut by 0 bases, the J end by 1 base, with 7 bases between. This CDR3 is CASSLAGGSYEQYF. The CDR3 DNA reads as TGTGCCAGCAGCTTAGCCGGCGGATCCTACGAGCAGTACTTC.